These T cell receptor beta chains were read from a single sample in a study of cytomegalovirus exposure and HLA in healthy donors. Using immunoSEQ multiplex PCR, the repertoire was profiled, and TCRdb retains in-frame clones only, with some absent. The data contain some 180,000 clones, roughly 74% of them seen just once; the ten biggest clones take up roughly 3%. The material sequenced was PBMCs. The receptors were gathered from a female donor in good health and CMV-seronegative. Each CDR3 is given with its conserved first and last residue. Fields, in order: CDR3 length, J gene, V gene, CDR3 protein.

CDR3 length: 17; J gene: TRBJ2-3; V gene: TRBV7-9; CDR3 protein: CSSSLVKGNRITDTQYF
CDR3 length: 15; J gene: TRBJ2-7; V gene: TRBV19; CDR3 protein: CASSIGAPGSYEQYF
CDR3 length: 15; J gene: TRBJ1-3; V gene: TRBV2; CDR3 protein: CASSVDRSSGNTIYF
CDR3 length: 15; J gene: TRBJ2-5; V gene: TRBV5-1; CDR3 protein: CASSLGTANQETQYF
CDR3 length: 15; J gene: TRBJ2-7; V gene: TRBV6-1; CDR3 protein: CASSPQPGTGSEQYF
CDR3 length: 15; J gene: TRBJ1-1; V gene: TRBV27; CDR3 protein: CASSLSAGMNTEAFF
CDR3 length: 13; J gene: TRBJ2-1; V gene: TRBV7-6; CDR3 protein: CASSTSGANEQFF
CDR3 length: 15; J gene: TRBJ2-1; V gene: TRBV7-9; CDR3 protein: CASSRTSGSYNEQFF
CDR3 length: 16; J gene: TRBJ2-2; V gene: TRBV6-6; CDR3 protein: CASSYPTGRVTGELFF
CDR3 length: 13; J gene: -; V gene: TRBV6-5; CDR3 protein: CASSYQGTYEQYF
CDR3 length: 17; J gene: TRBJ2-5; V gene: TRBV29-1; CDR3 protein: CSFTERRGARYQETQYF